This TCR beta chain was captured in a study of blood T cells in healthy people across ages. Concerning this clonotype itself: Its antigen is undetermined.

With a J-beta primer mix and a sample-barcoded 5' primer, a second PCR ran about 6 to 11 cycles. TCRdb re-derived calls from the 5' RACE reads in MiXCR, one entry per CDR3 protein. The table has about 970,000 distinct CDR3 sequences, roughly half seen once. Per the germline V gene, CDR1 is DFQATT and CDR2 is SNEGSKA (reference sequence). CDR3 length equals 16 residues. Points from the study as a whole: Significant beta diversity loss was already apparent by age approximately 37, declining roughly linearly.

Sequenced input: blood. The sequence came from a woman aged 55-75 years in good health. The rearrangement uses TRBV20-1 and TRBJ2-1; 8 bases are shared with TRBD2. The J call is uncertain, as TRBJ2-7 better fits the DNA end. CDR3 loop: CSAKAYIAGNYNEQYF. The CDR3 nucleotides read TGCAGTGCTAAAGCCTATATAGCGGGAAATTACAATGAGCAGTACTTC.